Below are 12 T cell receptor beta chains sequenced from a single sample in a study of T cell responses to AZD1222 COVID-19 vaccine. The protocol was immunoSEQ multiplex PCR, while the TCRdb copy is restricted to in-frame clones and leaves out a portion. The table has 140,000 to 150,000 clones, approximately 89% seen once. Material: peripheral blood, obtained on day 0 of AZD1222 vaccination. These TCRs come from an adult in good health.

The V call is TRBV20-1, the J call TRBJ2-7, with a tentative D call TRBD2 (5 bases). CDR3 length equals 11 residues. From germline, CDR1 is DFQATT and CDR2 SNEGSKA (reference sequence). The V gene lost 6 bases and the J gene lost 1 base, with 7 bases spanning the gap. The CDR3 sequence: CSARTSYEQYF. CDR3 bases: TGCAGTGCGAGGACTTCCTACGAGCAGTACTTC.

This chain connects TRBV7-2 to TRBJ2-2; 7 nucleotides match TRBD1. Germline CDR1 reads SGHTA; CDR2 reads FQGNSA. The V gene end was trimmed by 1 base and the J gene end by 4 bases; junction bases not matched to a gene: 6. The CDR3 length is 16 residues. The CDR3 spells CASSLVRDSPTGELFF. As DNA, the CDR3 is TGTGCCAGCAGCTTAGTCCGGGACAGCCCCACCGGGGAGCTGTTTTTT.

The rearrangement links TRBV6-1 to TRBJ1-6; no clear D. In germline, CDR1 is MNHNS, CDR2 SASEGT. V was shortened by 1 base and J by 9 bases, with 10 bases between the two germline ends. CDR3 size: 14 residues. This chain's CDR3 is CASSEGGGGSPLHF. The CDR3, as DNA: TGTGCCAGCAGTGAAGGCGGCGGTGGTTCACCCCTCCACTTT.

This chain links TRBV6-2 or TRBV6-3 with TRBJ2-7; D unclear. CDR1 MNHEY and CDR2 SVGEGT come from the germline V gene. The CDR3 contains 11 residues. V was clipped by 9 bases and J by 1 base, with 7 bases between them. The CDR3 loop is CASGPSYEQYF. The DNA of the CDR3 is TGTGCCAGTGGCCCTTCCTACGAGCAGTACTTC.

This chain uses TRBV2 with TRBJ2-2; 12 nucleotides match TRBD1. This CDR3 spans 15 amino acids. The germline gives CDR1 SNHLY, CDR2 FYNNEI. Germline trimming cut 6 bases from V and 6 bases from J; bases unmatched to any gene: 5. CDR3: CASRAGTGGAGELFF. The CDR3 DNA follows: TGTGCCAGCAGAGCCGGGACAGGGGGCGCCGGGGAGCTGTTTTTT.

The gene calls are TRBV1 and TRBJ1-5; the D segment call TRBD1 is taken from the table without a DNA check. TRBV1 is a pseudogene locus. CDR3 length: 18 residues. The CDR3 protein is CTSSPPGHQAHSNQPQHF. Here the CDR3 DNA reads TGCACCAGCAGTCCCCCGGGACACCAGGCCCATAGCAATCAGCCCCAGCATTTT.

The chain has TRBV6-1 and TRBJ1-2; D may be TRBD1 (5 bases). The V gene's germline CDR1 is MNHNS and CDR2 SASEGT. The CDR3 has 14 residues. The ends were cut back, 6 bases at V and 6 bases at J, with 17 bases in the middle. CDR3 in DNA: TGTGCCAGCAGCCTAAACCCGGGACGAGATGGCTACACCTTC. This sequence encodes CASSLNPGRDGYTF.

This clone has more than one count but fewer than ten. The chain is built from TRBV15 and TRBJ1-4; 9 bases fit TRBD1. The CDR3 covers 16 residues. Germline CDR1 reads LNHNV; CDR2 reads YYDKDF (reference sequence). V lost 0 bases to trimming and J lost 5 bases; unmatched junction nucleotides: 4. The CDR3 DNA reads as TGTGCCACCAGCAGAGACTCCGGGACAGGGAATGAAAAACTGTTTTTT. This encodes CATSRDSGTGNEKLFF.

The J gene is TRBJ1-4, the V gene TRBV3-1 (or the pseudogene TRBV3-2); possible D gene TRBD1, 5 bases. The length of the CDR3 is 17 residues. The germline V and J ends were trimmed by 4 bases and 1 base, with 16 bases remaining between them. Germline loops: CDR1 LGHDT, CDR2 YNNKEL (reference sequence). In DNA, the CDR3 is TGTGCCAGCAGCCGACCGGGACGCAGTCGAACTAATGAAAAACTGTTTTTT. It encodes CASSRPGRSRTNEKLFF.

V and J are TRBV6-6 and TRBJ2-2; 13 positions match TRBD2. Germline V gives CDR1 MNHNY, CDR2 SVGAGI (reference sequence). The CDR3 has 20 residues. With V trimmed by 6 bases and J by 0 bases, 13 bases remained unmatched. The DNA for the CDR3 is TGTGCCAGCAGCTTCGGCCCGGGACTAGCGGGGATCACGAACACCGGGGAGCTGTTTTTT. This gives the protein CASSFGPGLAGITNTGELFF.

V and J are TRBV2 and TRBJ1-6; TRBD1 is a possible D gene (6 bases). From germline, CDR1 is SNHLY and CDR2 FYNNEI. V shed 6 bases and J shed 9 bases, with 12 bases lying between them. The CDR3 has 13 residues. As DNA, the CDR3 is TGTGCCAGCAGGGAACAGGGCACTTCACCCCTCCACTTT. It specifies CASREQGTSPLHF.

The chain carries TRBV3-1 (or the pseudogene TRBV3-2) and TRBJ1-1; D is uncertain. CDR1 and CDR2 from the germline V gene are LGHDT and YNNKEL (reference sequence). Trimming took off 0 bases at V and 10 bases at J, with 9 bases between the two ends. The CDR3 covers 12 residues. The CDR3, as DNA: TGTGCCAGCAGCCAAGATCAGCGGGCAGCTTTCTTT. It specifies CASSQDQRAAFF.